A single sample gave rise to the 19 T cell receptor beta chains below, sequenced in a study of cytomegalovirus exposure and HLA in healthy donors. The primer mix had 60 Vbeta and 13 Jbeta primers. Profiled with immunoSEQ multiplex PCR; TCRdb holds only in-frame clones, not every one. The sample has about 110,000 clones, 73% seen once; the top ten hold 7.5% to 9%. Sequenced sample: PBMCs. The receptors here all came from a man aged 30-40 years in good health and CMV-seronegative.

This clone was found once. DNA for the CDR3: TGCGCCAGCAGTGAGTCTTCAGGGGGCTCTGCTGAAGCTTTCTTT. It encodes CASSESSGGSAEAFF. The chain is built from TRBV10-1 and TRBJ1-1; 8 bases are a match to TRBD1. Germline V gene data show CDR1 as WNHNN and CDR2 as SYGVQD (reference sequence). V was clipped by 0 bases and J by 6 bases; unmatched bases: 6. CDR3 length equals 15 residues.

This sequence joins TRBV5-1 and TRBJ2-7, with TRBD1 as a possible D gene (6 bases). The ends were cut back, 6 bases at V and 0 bases at J, with 13 bases in the middle. This CDR3 has 14 residues. Germline V gene lookup returns CDR1 SGHRS and CDR2 YFSETQ. The CDR3: CASTETGLSYEQYF. CDR3 nucleotides: TGCGCCAGCACCGAAACAGGGCTCTCCTACGAGCAGTACTTC.

V and J are TRBV29-1 and TRBJ2-5; D possibly corresponds to TRBD1 (7 bases). The J call is uncertain, as TRBJ2-7 better fits the DNA end. There are 13 residues in the CDR3. From germline, CDR1 is SQVTM and CDR2 ANQGSEA. This CDR3 reads CSARGTEDYEQYF. CDR3 nucleotide sequence: TGCAGCGCCCGCGGGACAGAGGACTACGAGCAGTACTTC.

This chain connects TRBV11-2 to TRBJ1-1; weak D call: TRBD1 (5 bases). Trimming stripped 0 bases from V and 1 base from J, with 6 bases between. The V gene's germline CDR1 is SGHAT and CDR2 FQNNGV. The CDR3 is 14 amino acids. CDR3 DNA sequence: TGTGCCAGCAGCTTAGAGACAGCGAACACTGAAGCTTTCTTT. It specifies CASSLETANTEAFF.

The chain links TRBV6-1 to TRBJ2-7; 10 bases map to TRBD2. Trimming removed 6 bases from V and 2 bases from J; junction bases left unmatched: 7. The CDR3 contains 15 residues. The germline V gene encodes CDR1 MNHNS and CDR2 SASEGT. The CDR3 region has the DNA TGTGCCAGCAGCAACGGACTAGCGGCCACCTACGAGCAGTACTTC. Translated, it gives CASSNGLAATYEQYF.

The chain's CDR3 is CASSSSGRRSDTQYF. DNA of the CDR3: TGTGCCAGCAGTTCTAGCGGGAGGCGTTCAGATACGCAGTATTTT. The chain combines TRBV28 with TRBJ2-3, with TRBD2 identical over 11 bases. Germline trimming cut 4 bases from V and 4 bases from J; bases unmatched to any gene: 4. The CDR3 totals 15 residues. Germline-derived CDR1 and CDR2 are MDHEN and SYDVKM. The entire variable domain, with the rest obtained from reference TRBV28 and TRBJ2-3, is as follows: DVKVTQSSRYLVKRTGEKVFLECVQDMDHENMFWYRQDPGLGLRLIYFSYDVKMKEKGDIPEGYSVSREKKERFSLILESASTNQTSMYLCASSSSGRRSDTQYFGPGTRLTVL.

The chain is built from TRBV20-1 and TRBJ1-3; no clear D. The CDR3 is 11 residues long. Germline assignment: CDR1 DFQATT and CDR2 SNEGSKA (reference sequence). V was clipped by 3 bases and J by 4 bases, with 4 bases between them. CDR3 in DNA: TGCAGTGCTAGTACAGGAAACACCATATATTTT. Translated, it gives CSASTGNTIYF.

V and J are TRBV2 and TRBJ2-7; tentative D call: TRBD1 (6 bases). Trimming cost V 5 bases and J 7 bases, with 15 bases left between them. In germline, CDR1 is SNHLY, CDR2 FYNNEI. This CDR3 comprises 13 residues. The DNA for the CDR3 is TGTGCCAGCAGTCCAGTGGGCCAGGGGGAGCAGTACTTC. Protein: CASSPVGQGEQYF.

This clone was found once. The chain uses TRBV28 and TRBJ2-7; a weak D match, TRBD1 (7 bases). V lost 10 bases to trimming and J lost 4 bases, with 11 bases between them. From germline, CDR1 is MDHEN and CDR2 SYDVKM. The CDR3 runs to 11 residues. Written as DNA, the CDR3 is TGTGCCACTGCGGGACAGTACGAGCAGTACTTC. The encoded protein is CATAGQYEQYF.

This chain uses TRBV7-9 with TRBJ1-1; 8 bases agree with TRBD1. The CDR3 consists of 14 residues. Trimming cost V 4 bases and J 0 bases; bases outside gene matches: 1. Germline-derived CDR1 and CDR2 are SEHNR and FQNEAQ (reference sequence). CDR3 region: CASSSGGMNTEAFF. For the CDR3, the DNA is TGTGCCAGCAGCTCAGGGGGCATGAACACTGAAGCTTTCTTT.

There are a few counts of this clone. The CDR3 is CASRGDTTYEQYF. CDR3 coding DNA: TGCGCCAGCAGGGGGGACACAACCTACGAGCAGTACTTC. This chain joins TRBV4-1 and TRBJ2-7; D possibly corresponds to TRBD1 (6 bases). The CDR3 loop spans 13 amino acids. V was cut by 6 bases and J by 2 bases, with 11 bases left in between. CDR1 MGHRA and CDR2 YSYEKL come from the germline V gene.

The chain recombines TRBV28 with TRBJ2-7; D perhaps matches TRBD1 (7 bases). CDR3 size: 12 residues. Germline V gene sequence: CDR1 MDHEN, CDR2 SYDVKM. V gave up 5 bases and J gave up 9 bases, with 14 bases separating them. The CDR3 here is CASSTGAAGQYF. The CDR3 nucleotides read TGTGCCAGCAGTACAGGGGCAGCGGGGCAGTACTTC.

V and J are TRBV19 and TRBJ1-5; no firm D call. V was cut by 2 bases and J by 6 bases, with 11 bases left in between. CDR1 is LNHDA, CDR2 SQIVND, per germline (reference sequence). The CDR3 length is 14 residues. DNA for the CDR3: TGTGCCAGTAGTATATATGGCAGGCGTCAGCCCCAGCATTTT. As protein: CASSIYGRRQPQHF.

The V and J genes are TRBV27 and TRBJ2-1; 8 nucleotides agree with TRBD2. The germline gives CDR1 MNHEY, CDR2 SMNVEV (reference sequence). This CDR3 is 17 amino acids long. V lost 2 bases and J lost 0; bases outside the gene matches: 6. The CDR3 coding sequence is TGTGCCAGCAGTTTACTTCAGCGGGGGAGCTCCTACAATGAGCAGTTCTTC. It yields the protein CASSLLQRGSSYNEQFF.

Comments on this clone: This CDR3 is also generated by other DNA sequences in the sample. The DNA of the CDR3 is TGTGCCAGCAGTTATGGGCAGATGAACACTGAAGCTTTCTTT. This gives the protein CASSYGQMNTEAFF. The chain uses TRBV6-5 and TRBJ1-1; D remains unclear. The V end was cut by 3 bases, the J end by 0 bases, with 8 bases between. Germline V CDR1 and CDR2: MNHEY, SVGAGI. CDR3 length equals 14 residues.

The chain links TRBV10-3 to TRBJ2-3, with D uncertain. This CDR3 spans 16 amino acids. V gave up 3 bases and J gave up 3 bases, with 16 bases separating them. The V gene's germline CDR1 is ENHRY and CDR2 SYGVKD. The CDR3 sequence: CAISDPGSSLTDTQYF. The CDR3 region has the DNA TGTGCCATCAGTGACCCTGGTAGTAGCCTGACAGATACGCAGTATTTT.

This sequence joins TRBV30 and TRBJ1-6, with TRBD1 matching 7 bases. V was pared by 4 bases and J by 7 bases, with 7 bases of the junction left unmatched. The CDR3 is 14 residues long. The V gene's germline CDR1 is GTSNPN and CDR2 SVGIG (reference sequence). CDR3 in amino acids: CAWTPGTENSPLHF. The CDR3 DNA follows: TGTGCCTGGACTCCCGGGACAGAGAATTCACCCCTCCACTTT.

The rearrangement uses TRBV7-3 and TRBJ2-7; possibly TRBD2 for D (7 bases). The CDR3 has 15 amino acids. CDR1 SGHTA and CDR2 FQGTGA come from the germline V gene. V was cut by 2 bases and J by 2 bases, with 13 bases left in between. The CDR3 here is CASSLGGAGAYEQYF. CDR3 in DNA: TGTGCCAGCAGCTTAGGGGGGGCAGGGGCCTACGAGCAGTACTTC.

CDR3: CASSASWTGGAQTQYF. CDR3 DNA sequence: TGTGCCAGCAGCGCCTCCTGGACAGGGGGAGCTCAGACGCAGTATTTT. The chain has TRBV6-4 and TRBJ2-3, with 10 nucleotides matching TRBD1. The germline V gene encodes CDR1 MRHNA and CDR2 SNTAGT. The length of the CDR3 is 16 residues. V trimming: 6 bases; J trimming: 9 bases; junction bases outside the gene matches: 15.